This entry lists 5 T cell receptor beta chains sequenced from one sample in a study of OX40 agonist ivuxolimab in advanced cancers. The data were produced by immunoSEQ multiplex PCR, yet TCRdb's version contains in-frame clones alone and is incomplete. Found here are roughly 46,000 clones, about nine tenths of them singletons; the top ten hold about 10%. The input for sequencing was CD4+ or CD8+ T cells sorted from blood, taken in a trial of the OX40 agonist ivuxolimab. These receptor sequences come from an adult with an advanced solid tumor such as melanoma, head and neck, liver or kidney cancer.

V and J are TRBV6-1 and TRBJ2-7; a weak D match, TRBD1 (5 bases). CDR1 and CDR2 (germline): MNHNS, SASEGT. The CDR3 totals 14 residues. Trimming shortened V by 3 bases and J by 0 bases, and 9 bases separated the two germline ends. CDR3 loop: CASSEGQYSYEQYF. CDR3 DNA: TGTGCCAGCAGTGAGGGGCAGTACTCCTACGAGCAGTACTTC.

V and J are TRBV4-1 and TRBJ1-4; D ambiguous. Trimming removed 1 base at V and 5 bases at J, with 14 bases between. This CDR3 has 16 amino acids. CDR1 is MGHRA and CDR2 is YSYEKL in the germline V gene. As DNA, the CDR3 is TGCGCCAGCAGCCAAGTTCCCGTCCAGTTAAATGAAAAACTGTTTTTT. Translation: CASSQVPVQLNEKLFF.

The chain employs TRBV7-9 and TRBJ1-1; D is unresolved. Germline V gene data show CDR1 as SEHNR and CDR2 as FQNEAQ (reference sequence). The CDR3 consists of 16 residues. V lost 1 base, J lost 4 bases, and 16 bases lay in between. The chain's CDR3 is CASSLVGEEKGTEAFF. The CDR3 region has the DNA TGTGCCAGCAGCTTAGTGGGTGAAGAGAAAGGCACTGAAGCTTTCTTT.

The chain combines TRBV29-1 with TRBJ2-1; 8 nucleotides match TRBD2. CDR1 and CDR2 from the germline V gene are SQVTM and ANQGSEA. CDR3 size: 11 residues. V trimming: 8 bases; J trimming: 9 bases; junction bases outside the gene matches: 6. CDR3 nucleotide sequence: TGCAGCAAACTCGCGGGGGGTGAGCAGTTCTTC. It is translated as CSKLAGGEQFF.

The rearrangement links TRBV4-3 to TRBJ2-5; D assignment may be TRBD1 or TRBD2 (5 bases each). Trimming shortened V by 3 bases and J by 2 bases, and 13 bases separated the two germline ends. The CDR3 contains 15 residues. Germline CDR1 and CDR2: LGHNA and YSLEER. CDR3 nucleotide sequence: TGCGCCAGCAGCCAGGGCCCGGGACCACAAGAGACCCAGTACTTC. It translates to CASSQGPGPQETQYF.